The entry below describes one T cell receptor beta chain. The antigen is unknown. The germline V gene encodes CDR1 LNHDA and CDR2 SQIVND (reference sequence). The V end was cut by 8 bases, the J end by 15 bases, with 20 bases between. The CDR3 has 12 residues. This sample is part of a study of T cell responses to AZD1222 COVID-19 vaccine. Assay used: immunoSEQ multiplex PCR; TCRdb lists only in-frame clones, some missing. The sample has about 130,000 clones; 90% to 95% are singletons. Study-wide points: Spike-specific TCR breadth and depth were elevated following two AZD1222 doses.

The sequence was obtained from an adult in good health. Sequencing was performed on peripheral blood, taken on day 0 of AZD1222 vaccination. The chain links TRBV19 to TRBJ1-5; D gene unclear. The CDR3 DNA is TGTGCCAGTTTTGACTCTTCGGCCGTCCGGCATTTT. Translating gives CASFDSSAVRHF.